Listed here is a single T cell receptor (beta chain). This entry is derived from a study of OX40 agonist ivuxolimab in advanced cancers. The overall study: The dose-escalation cohort had hepatocellular carcinoma, melanoma, renal cell or head and neck cancer.

Repertoires were generated with immunoSEQ multiplex PCR, while TCRdb's copy carries only in-frame clones and drops some. Of some 95,000 clones in the sample, roughly 87% were seen once. With 3 bases clipped from V and 2 bases from J, the junction kept 10 bases outside the gene matches. CDR1 LGHNA and CDR2 YNFKEQ come from the germline V gene. The length of the CDR3 is 17 residues. This chain uses TRBV4-2 with TRBJ2-7, with TRBD2 matching 10 bases. The sequence derives from an adult with an advanced solid tumor such as melanoma, head and neck, liver or kidney cancer. The sample consisted of CD4+ or CD8+ T cells sorted from blood, taken in a trial of the OX40 agonist ivuxolimab. The CDR3 DNA reads TGTGCCAGCAGCCACCCCTGGGCGGGGACTAGCGCCTACGAGCAGTACTTC. Translating gives CASSHPWAGTSAYEQYF.